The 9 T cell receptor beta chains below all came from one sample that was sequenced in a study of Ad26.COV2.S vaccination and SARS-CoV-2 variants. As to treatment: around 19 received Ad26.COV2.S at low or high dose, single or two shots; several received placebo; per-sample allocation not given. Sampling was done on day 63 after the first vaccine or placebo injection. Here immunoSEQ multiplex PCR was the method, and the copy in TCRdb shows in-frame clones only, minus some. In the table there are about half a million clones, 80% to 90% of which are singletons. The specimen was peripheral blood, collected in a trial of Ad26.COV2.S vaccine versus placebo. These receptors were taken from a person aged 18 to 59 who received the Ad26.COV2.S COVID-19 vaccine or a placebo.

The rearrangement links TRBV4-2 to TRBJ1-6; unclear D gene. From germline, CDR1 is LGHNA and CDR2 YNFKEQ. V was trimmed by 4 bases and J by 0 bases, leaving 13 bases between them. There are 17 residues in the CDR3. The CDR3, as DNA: TGTGCCAGCAGCCCCCCTTATGGACGCTCCTATAATTCACCCCTCCACTTT. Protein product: CASSPPYGRSYNSPLHF.

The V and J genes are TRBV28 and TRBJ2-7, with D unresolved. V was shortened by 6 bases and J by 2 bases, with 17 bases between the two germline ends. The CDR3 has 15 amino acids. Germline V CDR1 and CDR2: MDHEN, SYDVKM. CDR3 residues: CASSPGGSPTYEQYF. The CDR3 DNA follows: TGTGCCAGCAGCCCTGGCGGTTCACCTACCTACGAGCAGTACTTC.

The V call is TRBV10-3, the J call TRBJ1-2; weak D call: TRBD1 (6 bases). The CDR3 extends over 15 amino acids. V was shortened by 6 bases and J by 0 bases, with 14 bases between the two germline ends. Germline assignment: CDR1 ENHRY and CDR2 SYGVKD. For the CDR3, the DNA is TGTGCCATCAGCGGAAAGACAGGTCCTAACTATGGCTACACCTTC. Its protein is CAISGKTGPNYGYTF.

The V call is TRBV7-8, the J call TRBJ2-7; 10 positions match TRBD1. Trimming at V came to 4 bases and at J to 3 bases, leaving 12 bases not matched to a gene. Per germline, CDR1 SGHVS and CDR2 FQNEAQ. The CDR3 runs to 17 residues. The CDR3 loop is CASSSPYSGTGVYEQYF. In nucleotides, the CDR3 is TGTGCCAGCAGCTCCCCTTACTCCGGGACAGGGGTCTACGAGCAGTACTTC.

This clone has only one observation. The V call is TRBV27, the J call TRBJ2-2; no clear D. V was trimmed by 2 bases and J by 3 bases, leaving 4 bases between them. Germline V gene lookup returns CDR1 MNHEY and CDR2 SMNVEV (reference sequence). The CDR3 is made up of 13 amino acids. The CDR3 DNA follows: TGTGCCAGCAGTTTACTGGACACCGGGGAGCTGTTTTTT. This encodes CASSLLDTGELFF.

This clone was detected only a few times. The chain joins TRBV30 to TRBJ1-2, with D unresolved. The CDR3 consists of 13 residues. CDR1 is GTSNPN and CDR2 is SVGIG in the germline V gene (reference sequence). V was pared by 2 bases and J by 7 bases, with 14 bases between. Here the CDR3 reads CAWSPNPTGGYTF. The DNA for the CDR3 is TGTGCCTGGAGTCCAAACCCCACCGGTGGCTACACCTTC.

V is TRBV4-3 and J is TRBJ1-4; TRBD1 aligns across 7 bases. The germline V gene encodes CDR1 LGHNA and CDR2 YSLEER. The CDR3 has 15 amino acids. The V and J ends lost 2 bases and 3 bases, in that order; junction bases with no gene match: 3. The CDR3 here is CASSQNRGANEKLFF. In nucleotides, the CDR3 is TGCGCCAGCAGCCAAAACAGGGGAGCTAATGAAAAACTGTTTTTT.

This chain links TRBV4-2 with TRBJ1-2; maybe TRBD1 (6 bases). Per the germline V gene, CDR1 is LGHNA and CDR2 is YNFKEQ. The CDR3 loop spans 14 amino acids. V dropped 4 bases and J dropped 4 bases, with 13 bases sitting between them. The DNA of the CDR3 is TGTGCCAGCAGCCCGGAGCAGGGGATCTATGGCTACACCTTC. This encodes CASSPEQGIYGYTF.

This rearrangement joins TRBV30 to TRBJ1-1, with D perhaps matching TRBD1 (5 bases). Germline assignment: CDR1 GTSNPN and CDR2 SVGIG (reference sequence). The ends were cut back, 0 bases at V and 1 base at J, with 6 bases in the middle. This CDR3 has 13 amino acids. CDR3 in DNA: TGTGCCTGGAGTGTTGGGGGGAACACTGAAGCTTTCTTT. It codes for CAWSVGGNTEAFF.